Presented here are 27 T cell receptor beta chains from one specimen sequenced in a study of CD8 T cells in Susac syndrome. The RNA input was about 0.45 to 1 ug, and it was reverse transcribed with random hexamers. One entry per CDR3 protein results from TCRdb running MiXCR on the immunoSEQ multiplex PCR reads. The sample shows 250,000 to 300,000 distinct CDR3 sequences, roughly 85% of them seen only once. Source material: CD8+ T cells from PBMCs. The receptors derive from a human donor with multiple sclerosis.

This clonotype was seen a single time. CDR3 DNA: TGTGCCAGCAGCCAAGATGGGACAGCATATAGCAATCAGCCCCAGCATTTT. Protein sequence: CASSQDGTAYSNQPQHF. The chain links TRBV4-2 to TRBJ1-5, with TRBD1 matching over 7 bases. The germline V gene encodes CDR1 LGHNA and CDR2 YNFKEQ. Trimming cost V 0 bases and J 0 bases; bases outside gene matches: 5. This CDR3 contains 17 residues.

The chain is built from TRBV11-2 and TRBJ2-4; a weak D match, TRBD1 (6 bases). V shed 5 bases and J shed 3 bases, with 14 bases lying between them. Germline loops: CDR1 SGHAT, CDR2 FQNNGV. The CDR3 length is 15 residues. The CDR3 DNA reads TGTGCCAGCAGCAGACAGGCCGAAGGCAAAAACATTCAGTACTTC. Amino acid sequence: CASSRQAEGKNIQYF.

The CDR3 sequence is CASSLDSLRRGTGELFF. The DNA for the CDR3 is TGTGCCAGCAGCTTAGACAGTCTAAGGCGCGGCACCGGGGAGCTGTTTTTT. The chain links TRBV7-8 to TRBJ2-2; D gene ambiguous. There are 17 residues in the CDR3. Germline V gene data show CDR1 as SGHVS and CDR2 as FQNEAQ. Trimming shortened V by 1 base and J by 4 bases, and 16 bases separated the two germline ends.

The chain joins TRBV29-1 to TRBJ2-1, with D possibly TRBD1 on 5 matching bases. Per the germline V gene, CDR1 is SQVTM and CDR2 is ANQGSEA. Trimming stripped 2 bases from V and 1 base from J, with 27 bases between. CDR3 length: 20 amino acids. This CDR3 is CSVEWNIGASGLGSYNEQFF. Here the CDR3 DNA reads TGCAGCGTTGAATGGAACATAGGGGCCTCAGGTTTGGGTTCCTACAATGAGCAGTTCTTC.

This rearrangement joins TRBV28 to TRBJ2-5; a possible D gene is TRBD2 (7 bases). The CDR3 is 15 residues long. Trimming removed 7 bases from V and 1 base from J, with 16 bases in between. Germline V gene sequence: CDR1 MDHEN, CDR2 SYDVKM. The CDR3 here is CASITTGGLQETQYF. The CDR3 bases are TGTGCCAGCATCACAACGGGGGGCCTCCAAGAGACCCAGTACTTC.

As for this clonotype: Sequence at one end of the junction differs from germline and may be a read error. V is TRBV15 and J is TRBJ2-7; 7 nucleotides align to TRBD2. Germline assignment: CDR1 LNHNV and CDR2 YYDKDF (reference sequence). The CDR3 length is 14 residues. CDR3 nucleotide sequence: TGTGCCACCAGTCGTCTAGCGGATGTATACGGGCAGTACTTC. This translates into CATSRLADVYGQYF.

This chain joins TRBV7-9 and TRBJ1-1; no clear D gene. Germline V CDR1 and CDR2: SEHNR, FQNEAQ (reference sequence). The CDR3 has 15 residues. The V end lost 5 bases, the J end lost 5 bases, and 18 bases lay between the germline ends. The CDR3 DNA sequence: TGTGCCAGCAGCCCCCCCGGGGAGGTCAGGACTGAAGCTTTCTTT. Residues: CASSPPGEVRTEAFF.

The gene calls are TRBV25-1 and TRBJ2-1, with D unresolved. V lost 5 bases and J 13 bases, leaving 21 bases between the germline ends. Germline assignment: CDR1 MGHDK and CDR2 SYGVNS. The CDR3 totals 14 residues. The CDR3 loop reads CASSPPGNGLPQFF. CDR3 DNA sequence: TGTGCCAGCAGTCCCCCGGGTAACGGCTTACCCCAGTTCTTC.

This sequence joins TRBV6-2 or TRBV6-3 and TRBJ1-5; TRBD1 agrees at 7 bases. There are 16 residues in the CDR3. CDR1 is MNHEY and CDR2 is SVGEGT in the germline V gene. V was pared by 7 bases and J by 1 base, with 10 bases of the junction left unmatched. The CDR3 here is CASNPRGGPSNQPQHF. Written as DNA, the CDR3 is TGTGCCAGCAACCCCAGGGGGGGCCCGAGCAATCAGCCCCAGCATTTT.

The chain combines TRBV7-9 with TRBJ2-7; D remains ambiguous. There are 16 residues in the CDR3. V lost 5 bases and J lost 5, with 22 bases in between. Germline lookup yields CDR1 SEHNR and CDR2 FQNEAQ (reference sequence). The CDR3, as DNA: TGTGCCAGCAGCACCACGGTGGCCCTGGGGTCGCACGAGCAGTACTTC. Its translation is CASSTTVALGSHEQYF.

This sequence joins TRBV28 and TRBJ1-2; weak D call: TRBD1 (5 bases). CDR1 is MDHEN and CDR2 is SYDVKM in the germline V gene. There are 13 residues in the CDR3. V lost 6 bases and J 4 bases, leaving 12 bases between the germline ends. The CDR3 nucleotides are TGTGCCAGCAGACCCTGGGGCGGCTATGGCTACACCTTC. This translates into CASRPWGGYGYTF.

CDR3: CASSQDPASLYEQYF. The CDR3 DNA reads as TGTGCCAGCAGCCAAGATCCGGCCTCCCTCTACGAGCAGTACTTC. V and J are TRBV14 and TRBJ2-7; no firm D call. The V end was cut by 0 bases, the J end by 3 bases, with 12 bases between. Germline V gene lookup returns CDR1 SGHDN and CDR2 FVKESK. This CDR3 has 15 amino acids.

Turning to this clonotype: Likely a read error: the CDR3 ends without its conserved phenylalanine or tryptophan. This chain uses TRBV6-1 with TRBJ2-3; a possible D gene is TRBD2 (5 bases). Germline loops: CDR1 MNHNS, CDR2 SASEGT. This CDR3 spans 15 amino acids. Trimming removed 7 bases at V and 3 bases at J, with 17 bases between. CDR3: CASIPPSTRTDTQYS. CDR3 in DNA: TGTGCCAGCATACCTCCTAGCACCCGTACAGATACGCAGTATTCT.

CDR3 region: CASSFGTSVATDTQYF. CDR3 nucleotides: TGTGCCAGCAGCTTTGGGACTAGCGTTGCCACAGATACGCAGTATTTT. V usage is TRBV5-6 and J usage is TRBJ2-3; the match to TRBD2 covers 10 bases. After removal of 2 bases from V and 2 bases from J, the junction contained 5 bases not matched to a gene. The CDR3 has 16 residues. Germline-derived CDR1 and CDR2 are SGHDT and YYEEEE.

This chain joins TRBV27 and TRBJ1-1; 9 bases agree with TRBD1. Trimming at V came to 5 bases and at J to 3 bases, leaving 10 bases not matched to a gene. Per the germline V gene, CDR1 is MNHEY and CDR2 is SMNVEV (reference sequence). The CDR3 has 16 residues. The CDR3 loop reads CASSIIQGAAYTEAFF. The CDR3 nucleotides read TGTGCCAGCAGTATTATACAGGGGGCGGCATACACTGAAGCTTTCTTT.

The rearrangement uses TRBV20-1 and TRBJ1-4; D is ambiguous. V lost 5 bases to trimming and J lost 12 bases, with 22 bases between them. Germline CDR1 is DFQATT and CDR2 is SNEGSKA (reference sequence). The CDR3 sequence is 14 residues long. CDR3 coding DNA: TGCAGTGCTCCATATCCGCCTAGGTTTGGGGAACTGTTTTTT. Translating gives CSAPYPPRFGELFF.

The chain employs TRBV4-1 and TRBJ2-1, with TRBD2 matching 12 bases. The V and J ends lost 1 base and 8 bases, in that order; junction bases with no gene match: 12. Germline V gene lookup returns CDR1 MGHRA and CDR2 YSYEKL. The CDR3 length is 18 residues. The CDR3 coding sequence is TGCGCCAGCAGCCAAGGACTAGCGGGAGATCAGGAAGAGGATGAGCAGTTCTTC. Translation: CASSQGLAGDQEEDEQFF.

This clonotype was observed a handful of times. The chain recombines TRBV7-8 with TRBJ1-1; 8 nucleotides agree with TRBD1. The CDR3 spans 14 residues. V lost 5 bases, J lost 4 bases, and 6 bases stayed unmatched. Germline CDR1 reads SGHVS; CDR2 reads FQNEAQ. The CDR3 sequence: CASSLSTGATEAFF. CDR3 in DNA: TGTGCCAGCAGCCTTTCGACAGGGGCCACTGAAGCTTTCTTT.

The chain couples TRBV3-1 to TRBJ2-1; 10 nucleotides align to TRBD2. CDR1 LGHDT and CDR2 YNNKEL come from the germline V gene (reference sequence). J gave up 5 bases and V 0 bases, and 4 bases lay outside the gene matches. The CDR3 is 16 residues long. The CDR3 coding sequence is TGTGCCAGCAGCCAAGATACTAGCGGGGTGGACAATGAGCAGTTCTTC. Encoded protein: CASSQDTSGVDNEQFF.

CDR3 region: CASRDSPNYEQYF. In DNA, the CDR3 is TGTGCCAGCAGGGACAGTCCTAATTACGAGCAGTACTTC. The chain couples TRBV13 to TRBJ2-7, with a weak D call TRBD1 (6 bases). The germline V and J ends were trimmed by 6 bases and 4 bases, with 13 bases remaining between them. The CDR3 has 13 amino acids. The V gene's germline CDR1 is PRHDT and CDR2 FYEKMQ (reference sequence).

V gene TRBV5-6 combines with J gene TRBJ1-5, with TRBD1 identical over 9 bases. V gave up 4 bases and J gave up 5 bases; unmatched junction bases: 7. Germline V CDR1 and CDR2: SGHDT, YYEEEE. The CDR3 contains 15 residues. The CDR3 DNA sequence: TGTGCCAGCAGCATGAAGGACAGGGGAGATCAGCCCCAGCATTTT. This sequence encodes CASSMKDRGDQPQHF.

The chain is built from TRBV6-2 or TRBV6-3 and TRBJ2-7, with TRBD2 matching 11 bases. Germline CDR1 is MNHEY and CDR2 is SVGEGT. There are 14 residues in the CDR3. V dropped 5 bases and J dropped 7; count of bases not matched to a gene: 7. For the CDR3, the DNA is TGTGCCAGCAGTCGACTAGCGGGGTTAGGGGAGCAGTACTTC. This gives the protein CASSRLAGLGEQYF.

The rearrangement uses TRBV6-5 and TRBJ2-2; D may be TRBD2 (7 bases). In germline, CDR1 is MNHEY, CDR2 SVGAGI. V lost 4 bases and J lost 3, with 18 bases in between. The CDR3 totals 17 residues. The CDR3 nucleotides are TGTGCCAGCAGTTTGGGGGGGGCCCCAATTCACACCGGGGAGCTGTTTTTT. Its protein product is CASSLGGAPIHTGELFF.

About this clonotype itself: One junction end does not reproduce the germline sequence, and a read error may be involved. The gene calls are TRBV15 and TRBJ1-5; no firm D call. Germline V gives CDR1 LNHNV, CDR2 YYDKDF (reference sequence). The CDR3 spans 17 residues. CDR3 sequence reads: CATSAPGNLDSTQPQHF. The CDR3 DNA sequence: TGTGCCACCAGCGCCCCCGGGAATTTGGATAGCACTCAGCCCCAGCATTTT.

The CDR3 bases are TGTGCCAGCAAGTTTGGGATGACAGACTATAATTCACCCCTCCACTTT. Translated: CASKFGMTDYNSPLHF. This rearrangement joins TRBV6-5 to TRBJ1-6; a weak D match, TRBD1 (5 bases). Germline-derived CDR1 and CDR2 are MNHEY and SVGAGI. This CDR3 comprises 16 residues. V dropped 7 bases and J dropped 3 bases, with 16 bases sitting between them.

The rearrangement links TRBV9 to TRBJ1-5; no clear D gene. Germline assignment: CDR1 SGDLS and CDR2 YYNGEE. The CDR3 covers 13 residues. Between the trimmed V and J ends, which lost 2 bases and 9 bases, there was a span of 12 bases. The CDR3 loop reads CASSVMGSGPQHF. The CDR3 nucleotides read TGTGCCAGCAGCGTGATGGGTTCGGGGCCCCAGCATTTT.

J is TRBJ2-7 and V is TRBV28, with TRBD1 matching 7 bases. The CDR3 runs to 17 residues. The ends lost 4 bases at V and 2 bases at J; junction bases unmatched: 14. CDR1 MDHEN and CDR2 SYDVKM come from the germline V gene. This chain's CDR3 is CASSSPPSDRNPYEQYF. The CDR3 DNA sequence: TGTGCCAGCAGTTCCCCACCTTCGGACAGGAACCCCTACGAGCAGTACTTC.